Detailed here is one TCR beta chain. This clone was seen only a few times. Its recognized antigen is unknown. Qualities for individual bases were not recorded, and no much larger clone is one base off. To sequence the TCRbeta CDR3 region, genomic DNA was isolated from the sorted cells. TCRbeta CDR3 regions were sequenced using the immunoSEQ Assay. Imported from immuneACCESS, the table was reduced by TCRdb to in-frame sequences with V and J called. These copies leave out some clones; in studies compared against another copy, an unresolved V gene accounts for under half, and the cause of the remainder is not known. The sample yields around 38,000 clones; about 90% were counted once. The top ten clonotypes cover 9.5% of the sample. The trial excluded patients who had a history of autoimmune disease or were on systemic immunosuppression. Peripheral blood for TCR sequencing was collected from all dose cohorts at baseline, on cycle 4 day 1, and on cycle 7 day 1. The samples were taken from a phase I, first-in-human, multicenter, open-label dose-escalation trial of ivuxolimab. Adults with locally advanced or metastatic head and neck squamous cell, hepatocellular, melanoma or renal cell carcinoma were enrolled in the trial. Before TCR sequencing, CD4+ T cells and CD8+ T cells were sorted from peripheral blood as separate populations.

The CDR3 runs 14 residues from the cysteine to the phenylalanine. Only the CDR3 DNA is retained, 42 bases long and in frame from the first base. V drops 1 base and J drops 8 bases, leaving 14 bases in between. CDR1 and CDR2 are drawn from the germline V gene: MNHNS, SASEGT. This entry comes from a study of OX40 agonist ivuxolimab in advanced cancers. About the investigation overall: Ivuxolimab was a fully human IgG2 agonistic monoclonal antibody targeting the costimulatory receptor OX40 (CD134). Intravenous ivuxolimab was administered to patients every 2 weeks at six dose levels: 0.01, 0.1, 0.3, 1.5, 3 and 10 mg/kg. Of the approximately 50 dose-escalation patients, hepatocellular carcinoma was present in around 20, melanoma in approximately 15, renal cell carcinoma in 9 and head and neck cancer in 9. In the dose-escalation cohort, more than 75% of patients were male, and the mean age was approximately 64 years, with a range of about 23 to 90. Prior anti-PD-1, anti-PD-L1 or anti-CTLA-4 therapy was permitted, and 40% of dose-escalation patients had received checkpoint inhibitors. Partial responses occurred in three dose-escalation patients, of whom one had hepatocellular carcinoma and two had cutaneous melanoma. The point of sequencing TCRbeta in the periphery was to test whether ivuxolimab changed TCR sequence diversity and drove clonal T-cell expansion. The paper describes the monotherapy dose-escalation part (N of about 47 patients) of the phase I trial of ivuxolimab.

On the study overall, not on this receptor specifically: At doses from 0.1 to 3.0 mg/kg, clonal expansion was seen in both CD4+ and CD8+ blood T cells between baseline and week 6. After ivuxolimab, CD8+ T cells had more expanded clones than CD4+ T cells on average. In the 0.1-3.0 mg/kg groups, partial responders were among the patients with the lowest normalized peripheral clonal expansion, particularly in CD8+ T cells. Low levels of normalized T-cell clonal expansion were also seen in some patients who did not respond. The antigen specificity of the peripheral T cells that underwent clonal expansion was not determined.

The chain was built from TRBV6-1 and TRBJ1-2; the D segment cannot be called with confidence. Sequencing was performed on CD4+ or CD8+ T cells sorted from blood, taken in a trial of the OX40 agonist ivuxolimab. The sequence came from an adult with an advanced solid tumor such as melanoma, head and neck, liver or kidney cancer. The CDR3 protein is CASSEDTEVGGYTF. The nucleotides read TGTGCCAGCAGTGAAGACACAGAGGTGGGCGGCTACACCTTC.